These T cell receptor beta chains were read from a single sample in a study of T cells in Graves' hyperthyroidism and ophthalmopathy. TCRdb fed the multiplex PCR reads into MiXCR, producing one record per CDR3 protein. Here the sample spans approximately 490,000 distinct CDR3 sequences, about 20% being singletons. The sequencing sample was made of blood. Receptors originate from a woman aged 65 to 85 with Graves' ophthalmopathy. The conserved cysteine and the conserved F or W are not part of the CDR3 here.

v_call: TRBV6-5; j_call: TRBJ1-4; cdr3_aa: ASSYSSVNEKLF
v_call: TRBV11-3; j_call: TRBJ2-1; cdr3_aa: ASSPGGPVDEQF
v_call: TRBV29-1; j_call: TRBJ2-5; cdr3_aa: SVGYGNQETQY
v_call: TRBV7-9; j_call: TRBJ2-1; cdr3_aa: ASSPGSGRGLF
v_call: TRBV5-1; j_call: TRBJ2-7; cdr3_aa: ASSHPPPGQDAYEQY
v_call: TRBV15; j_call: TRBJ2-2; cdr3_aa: ATSRPDRGNTGELF
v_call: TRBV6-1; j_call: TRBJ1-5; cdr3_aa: ASSSRGVEQPQH
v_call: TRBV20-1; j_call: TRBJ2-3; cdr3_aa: SARVILSDTQY
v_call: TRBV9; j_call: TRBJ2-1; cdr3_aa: ASKRDGNEQF
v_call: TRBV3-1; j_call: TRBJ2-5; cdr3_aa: ASRLQGGQETQY
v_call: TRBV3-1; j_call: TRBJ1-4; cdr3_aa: ASSRTGANEYLF
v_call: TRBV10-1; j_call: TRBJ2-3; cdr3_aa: ASSMQGTDTQY
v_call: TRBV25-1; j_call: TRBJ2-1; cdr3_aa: ASTHSSAANNEQF
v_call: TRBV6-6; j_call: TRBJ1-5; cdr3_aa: ASSYDRGPGKSNQPQH
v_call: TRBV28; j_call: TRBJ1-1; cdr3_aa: ASSLSAGGAF
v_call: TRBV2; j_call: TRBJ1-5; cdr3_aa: ASSESGTGYKRFNQPQH
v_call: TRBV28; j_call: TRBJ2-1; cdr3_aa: ASSLFLGTSGRAEQF
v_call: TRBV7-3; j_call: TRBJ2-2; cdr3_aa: ASGHKGSTGELF
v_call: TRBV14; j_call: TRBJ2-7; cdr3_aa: ASSQDMGSYEQY
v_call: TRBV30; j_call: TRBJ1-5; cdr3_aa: AWSVLGGSSNQPQH
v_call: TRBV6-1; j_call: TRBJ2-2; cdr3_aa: ATQRHGGTGELF
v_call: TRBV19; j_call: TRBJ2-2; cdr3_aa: ASSVPVPGELF
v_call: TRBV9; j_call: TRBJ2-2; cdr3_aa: ASSVGLYGELF
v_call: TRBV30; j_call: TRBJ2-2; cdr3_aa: AWSVLDTGELF
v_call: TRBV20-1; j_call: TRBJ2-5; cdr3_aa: SARGGSGRTETQY
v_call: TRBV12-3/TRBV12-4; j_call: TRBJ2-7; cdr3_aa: ASSRGLVISYEQY
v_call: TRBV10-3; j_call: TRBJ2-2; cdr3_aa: AIRAQGTGELF
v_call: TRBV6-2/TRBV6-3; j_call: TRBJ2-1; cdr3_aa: ASSSRGRTSGSIHEQF
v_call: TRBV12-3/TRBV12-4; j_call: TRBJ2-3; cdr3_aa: ASRGRSWDTQY